This T cell receptor (beta chain) was sequenced for a study of molecular identifiers for immune sequencing clone quantification. Background on the study: Four of five RNA aliquots from roughly 21,000 or 96,000 naive CD8 T cells were sequenced.

Methods described previously, with TCR primers listed, were used for bulk TCR libraries. From the PCR reads, TCRdb called clonotypes with MiXCR, one entry per CDR3 protein. Altogether about 630,000 distinct CDR3 sequences are present, about 25% being singletons, with the ten largest covering 0.7% to 0.95%. Naive CD8 T cells were FACS-sorted by CD8+CD4-CCR7+CD45RA+ markers. V dropped 9 bases and J dropped 1 base, with 23 bases sitting between them. CDR3 length equals 17 residues. Per the germline V gene, CDR1 is SNHLY and CDR2 is FYNNEI. Study-wide points: A single cell's spiked Jurkat TCR RNA was reportedly detectable among one million naive cells.

This clonotype was seen at least ten times. As yet, its antigen is unknown. Sequencing used naive CD8+ T cells from blood, with Jurkat cell RNA spiked in. Subset specified: FACS-sorted CD8+CD4-CCR7+CD45RA+ naive T cells. This rearrangement joins TRBV2 to TRBJ2-3; D unclear. This sequence was found in a human donor in good health. Some libraries in this study had Jurkat cell RNA spiked in. The CDR3 loop reads CARNRVGGSMGTDTQYF. In DNA, the CDR3 is TGTGCCAGAAATCGAGTGGGTGGATCAATGGGCACAGATACGCAGTATTTT.